One TCR beta chain is described in this entry. This specimen comes from a study of T-cell reconstitution after alpha-beta-depleted transplantation in children. Trimming removed 3 bases at V and 4 bases at J, with 27 bases between. The CDR3 is 19 amino acids. Germline CDR1 and CDR2: KGHSH and LQKENI. Library preparation (for TCRbeta) was performed with unique molecular identifiers. TCRdb re-derived calls from the PCR reads in MiXCR, one entry per CDR3 protein. This table holds 450,000 to 600,000 distinct CDR3 sequences, around 19% found once. Material: PBMCs from the stem cell graft donor, obtained from the stem cell graft. The chain has TRBV18 and TRBJ2-5; tentative D call: TRBD1 (5 bases). The sequence was obtained from a human donor who donated a stem cell graft to a child with acute lymphoblastic leukemia. The CDR3 bases are TGTGCCAGCTCACCCCCATCGTACGAGAGACAGTCACTGGCAGAGACCCAGTACTTC. Residues: CASSPPSYERQSLAETQYF.